The clone carrying this TCR beta chain has only one observation. Its cognate antigen is unknown. The graft tissue was processed, and this released both intraepithelial and lamina propria lymphocytes. Generated by immunoSEQ multiplex PCR, the TCRdb table keeps only in-frame clones and is missing some. This table has 60,000 to 70,000 clones, roughly 89% appearing once. The data were taken from a study of graft-versus-host responses after intestinal transplantation. Study-level background: Transplants were multivisceral, liver-intestinal, or isolated intestinal. Recipients across the board were started on anti-thymocyte globulin induction, then kept on tacrolimus and steroids for two to four years. Study-level results: Declines in HvG clones occurring early post-transplant were associated with peak circulating GvH clone levels. Allografts of one patient group, those with graft-donor T cell macrochimerism, had high graft-versus-host to host-versus-graft clonal ratios.

V dropped 3 bases and J dropped 3 bases, with 18 bases sitting between them. Germline assignment: CDR1 SGDLS and CDR2 YYNGEE. The CDR3 consists of 17 residues. The rearrangement links TRBV9 to TRBJ1-4, with unresolved D. This specimen was ileum tissue, taken more than 350 days after transplant. This receptor was identified in a human patient who received an intestinal transplant, so some T cells may come from the graft donor. CDR3 nucleotides: TGTGCCAGCAGCGCTACGTCCATGAGGCAGCCTAATGAAAAACTGTTTTTT. As protein: CASSATSMRQPNEKLFF.